The 20 T cell receptor beta chains below all came from one sample that was sequenced in a study of post-analysis software for immune sequencing data. TCR beta cDNA libraries had unique molecular identifiers. One entry per CDR3 protein, called by TCRdb with MiXCR from the PCR reads. Of around 440,000 distinct CDR3 sequences in the sample, around 40% were seen once. These receptors' targets are unknown. Study conclusions and caveats: In patients, a few TRBV segments were more frequent than in controls, with TRBV5-6, TRBV5-1 and TRBV20-1 among them.

Input material: blood. The receptor source for this set is a girl under 18 with multiple sclerosis.

The chain recombines TRBV20-1 with TRBJ2-7, with TRBD1 identical over 9 bases. The CDR3 is 14 amino acids. The trim removed 0 bases at V and 4 bases at J, leaving 4 bases unmatched. Germline CDR1 reads DFQATT; CDR2 reads SNEGSKA (reference sequence). The CDR3 protein is CSARETGGKYEQYF. The CDR3 coding sequence is TGCAGTGCTAGAGAAACAGGGGGCAAGTACGAGCAGTACTTC.

V usage is TRBV28 and J usage is TRBJ2-5; 8 bases align to TRBD1. Germline loops: CDR1 MDHEN, CDR2 SYDVKM. J gave up 2 bases and V 4 bases, and 6 bases lay outside the gene matches. The CDR3 covers 15 residues. The CDR3: CASSSVGQGQETQYF. For the CDR3, the DNA is TGTGCCAGCAGTTCCGTCGGACAGGGTCAAGAGACCCAGTACTTC.

This clonotype turned up a few times. The rearrangement links TRBV7-2 to TRBJ2-1, with TRBD2 matching 9 bases. This CDR3 region has 15 residues. The trim removed 5 bases at V and 4 bases at J, leaving 6 bases unmatched. CDR1 SGHTA and CDR2 FQGNSA come from the germline V gene. CDR3 DNA: TGTGCCAGCAGCCCCATAGCGGGAGCTTACAATGAGCAGTTCTTC. This codes for CASSPIAGAYNEQFF.

This clonotype showed up just once. The J gene is TRBJ2-1, the V gene TRBV28; a possible D gene is TRBD1 (6 bases). V lost 5 bases, J lost 2 bases, and 16 bases lay in between. Germline CDR1 MDHEN, CDR2 SYDVKM. There are 16 residues in the CDR3. CDR3 bases: TGTGCCAGCAGTCCTAGCCTGGACAGAGCCTACAATGAGCAGTTCTTC. Encoded protein: CASSPSLDRAYNEQFF.

This clonotype appeared a few times. This chain joins TRBV11-2 and TRBJ2-1; D uncertain. Trimming left V 3 bases short and J 10 bases short, with 7 bases between. This CDR3 has 11 residues. Germline V gene data show CDR1 as SGHAT and CDR2 as FQNNGV. The CDR3 loop is CASSFRDEQFF. In nucleotides, the CDR3 is TGTGCCAGCAGCTTTCGAGACGAGCAGTTCTTC.

The V call is TRBV3-1, the J call TRBJ1-5; 7 positions agree with TRBD1. This CDR3 has 15 amino acids. The junction had 6 bases not matched to a gene; V was cut back by 0 bases and J by 7 bases. CDR1 LGHDT and CDR2 YNNKEL come from the germline V gene (reference sequence). DNA for the CDR3: TGTGCCAGCAGCCAAGATCCGCAAGGGGGCCAGCCCCAGCATTTT. Translated: CASSQDPQGGQPQHF.

This clonotype occurred a few times. The genes are TRBV12-3 or TRBV12-4 and TRBJ2-3; D possibly corresponds to TRBD1 (6 bases). The length of the CDR3 is 16 residues. V gave up 5 bases and J gave up 2 bases, with 17 bases separating them. CDR3 nucleotides: TGTGCCAGCAGTCAAAATTCAGGGGCCAACACAGATACGCAGTATTTT. Its protein product is CASSQNSGANTDTQYF.

The chain combines TRBV7-9 with TRBJ2-7, with D unclear. CDR1 and CDR2 from the germline V gene are SEHNR and FQNEAQ (reference sequence). This CDR3 contains 14 residues. V lost 0 bases and J 6 bases, leaving 12 bases between the germline ends. The CDR3 nucleotides are TGTGCCAGCAGCTTAGCGGGCAAAGATGGCGAGCAGTACTTC. It encodes CASSLAGKDGEQYF.

The J gene is TRBJ2-1, the V gene TRBV28; TRBD1 matches at 7 bases. V shed 3 bases, J shed 8 bases, and the junction held 16 bases outside the gene matches. Per germline, CDR1 MDHEN and CDR2 SYDVKM. The CDR3 is 17 residues long. The CDR3 is CASSFDGQASIADEQFF. DNA for the CDR3: TGTGCCAGCAGTTTCGATGGACAGGCTAGTATTGCGGATGAGCAGTTCTTC.

This sequence joins TRBV29-1 and TRBJ1-2, with a weak D call TRBD1 (6 bases). V lost 5 bases and J 4 bases, leaving 11 bases between the germline ends. The length of the CDR3 is 12 residues. The V gene's germline CDR1 is SQVTM and CDR2 ANQGSEA. Here the CDR3 reads CSVHTGTYGYTF. For the CDR3, the DNA is TGCAGCGTTCATACAGGGACCTATGGCTACACCTTC.

This clonotype has a handful of counts. The chain combines TRBV20-1 with TRBJ2-5; no clear D. Trimming stripped 5 bases from V and 0 bases from J, with 7 bases between. The V gene's germline CDR1 is DFQATT and CDR2 SNEGSKA (reference sequence). The CDR3 extends over 12 amino acids. This chain's CDR3 is CSAAGYQETQYF. In DNA, the CDR3 is TGCAGTGCTGCTGGGTACCAAGAGACCCAGTACTTC.

This clonotype came up a few times. The V and J genes are TRBV7-2 and TRBJ2-1; D is undetermined. Germline V lookup: CDR1 SGHTA, CDR2 FQGNSA. With 1 base removed from V and 10 bases from J, the gap between germline ends came to 11 bases. The CDR3 has 13 residues. CDR3 loop: CASSLGGSREQFF. DNA for the CDR3: TGTGCCAGCAGCTTAGGGGGTTCTCGGGAGCAGTTCTTC.

The genes are TRBV7-9 and TRBJ2-4; D is unresolved. Trimming stripped 4 bases from V and 7 bases from J, with 17 bases between. This CDR3 region has 15 residues. Germline CDR1 SEHNR, CDR2 FQNEAQ (reference sequence). The CDR3 DNA reads TGTGCCAGCAGCTCAAAGTGGGGTGAAGGGAACATTCAGTACTTC. Protein product: CASSSKWGEGNIQYF.

The chain employs TRBV25-1 and TRBJ1-1, with D perhaps TRBD1 (5 bases). The ends were cut back, 2 bases at V and 8 bases at J, with 12 bases in the middle. Germline V lookup: CDR1 MGHDK, CDR2 SYGVNS. The CDR3 is 13 amino acids. CDR3 protein: CASSEGVGTEAFF. The CDR3, as DNA: TGTGCCAGCAGTGAAGGGGTGGGGACGGAAGCTTTCTTT.

The chain carries TRBV20-1 and TRBJ2-1; TRBD2 agrees at 8 bases. With the DNA end fitting TRBJ2-7 better, the J assignment may be wrong. The CDR3 is 16 amino acids. Germline assignment: CDR1 DFQATT and CDR2 SNEGSKA (reference sequence). CDR3 bases: TGCAGTGCAAAATCCTCAACGGGAGGGTTCTTCAATGAGCAGTACTTC. The encoded protein is CSAKSSTGGFFNEQYF.

This clonotype was seen only a few times. The CDR3 protein is CASSAGRQSRFTDTQYF. The CDR3 nucleotides are TGTGCCAGCAGCGCGGGACGGCAGTCGAGATTCACAGATACGCAGTATTTT. The chain has TRBV7-9 and TRBJ2-3; TRBD2 might be the D (6 bases). Trimming shortened V by 5 bases and J by 2 bases, and 20 bases separated the two germline ends. The CDR3 runs to 17 residues. CDR1 is SEHNR and CDR2 is FQNEAQ in the germline V gene (reference sequence).

The sample holds a few counts of this clonotype. The genes are TRBV4-1 and TRBJ2-6; D not certain. In germline, CDR1 is MGHRA, CDR2 YSYEKL. V was cut by 4 bases and J by 0 bases, with 10 bases left in between. This CDR3 is 16 amino acids long. CDR3 sequence (DNA): TGCGCCAGCAGCCCCCGTGGTGGCTCTGGGGCCAACGTCCTGACTTTC. The encoded protein is CASSPRGGSGANVLTF.

This clonotype has more than one count but fewer than ten. J is TRBJ2-1 and V is TRBV3-1; D is undetermined. Germline CDR1 and CDR2: LGHDT and YNNKEL (reference sequence). V lost 5 bases and J lost 4, with 15 bases in between. CDR3 length: 15 amino acids. CDR3 coding DNA: TGTGCCAGCAGCTTAACTCAGAACGCGTACAATGAGCAGTTCTTC. This gives the protein CASSLTQNAYNEQFF.

This clonotype was found a few times. This chain uses TRBV29-1 with TRBJ2-7; 9 bases are a match to TRBD1. In germline, CDR1 is SQVTM, CDR2 ANQGSEA. CDR3 size: 13 residues. The V gene end was trimmed by 7 bases and the J gene end by 6 bases; junction bases not matched to a gene: 10. CDR3 in DNA: TGCAGCGCCCAACAGGGGGCGTTTCGCGAGCAGTACTTC. This codes for CSAQQGAFREQYF.

The V gene is TRBV2, the J gene TRBJ2-3; 8 bases are a match to TRBD2. Per germline, CDR1 SNHLY and CDR2 FYNNEI. The CDR3 is made up of 18 amino acids. J lost 0 bases, V lost 0 bases, and 8 bases had no gene match. CDR3 DNA: TGTGCCAGCAGTGAAGCGGAGGCGGGAGGACAAAGCACAGATACGCAGTATTTT. It translates to CASSEAEAGGQSTDTQYF. The whole variable domain, remainder taken from reference TRBV2 and TRBJ2-3, is EPEVTQTPSHQVTQMGQEVILRCVPISNHLYFYWYRQILGQKVEFLVSFYNNEISEKSEIFDDQFSVERPDGSNFTLKIRSTKLEDSAMYFCASSEAEAGGQSTDTQYFGPGTRLTVL.